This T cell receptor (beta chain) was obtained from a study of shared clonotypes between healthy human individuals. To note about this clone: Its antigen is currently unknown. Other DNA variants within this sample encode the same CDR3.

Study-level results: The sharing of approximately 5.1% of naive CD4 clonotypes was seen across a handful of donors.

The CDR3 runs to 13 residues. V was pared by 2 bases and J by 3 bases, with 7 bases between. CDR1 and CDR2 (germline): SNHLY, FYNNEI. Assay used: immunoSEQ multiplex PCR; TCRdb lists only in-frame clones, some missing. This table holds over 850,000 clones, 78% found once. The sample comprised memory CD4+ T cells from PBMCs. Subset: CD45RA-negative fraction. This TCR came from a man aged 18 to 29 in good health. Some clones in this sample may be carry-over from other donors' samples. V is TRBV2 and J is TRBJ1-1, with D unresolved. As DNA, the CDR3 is TGTGCCAGCAGTGAACTAGAGGACACTGAAGCTTTCTTT. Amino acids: CASSELEDTEAFF.